This TCR beta chain comes out of a study of graft-versus-host responses after intestinal transplantation. Background on the study: Each recipient received a multivisceral, liver-intestinal, or isolated intestinal graft.

TCRdb's table, derived via immunoSEQ multiplex PCR, lists solely in-frame clones and lacks some. The table has about 98,000 clones, about 82% seen once. The V end was cut by 3 bases, the J end by 6 bases, with 5 bases between. Germline V gene sequence: CDR1 SGHTA, CDR2 FQGTGA. The CDR3 is made up of 12 amino acids. As concerns this clone: Its antigen is currently unknown.

Regarding the study as a whole: GvH clonotypes were identified within recipient marrow, with a subset emerging first in ileum or blood.

This TCR was sampled from a human patient who received an intestinal transplant, so some T cells may come from the graft donor. The starting material was PBMCs, obtained 255 days after intestinal transplant. V is TRBV7-3 and J is TRBJ2-2; D is perhaps TRBD1 (5 bases). CDR3 loop: CASSLGPGELFF. The DNA for the CDR3 is TGTGCCAGCAGCTTGGGGCCCGGGGAGCTGTTTTTT.